These 32 T cell receptor beta chains were all obtained from the same sample, sequenced in a study of graft-versus-host responses after intestinal transplantation. These receptors have no known antigen. Assay: immunoSEQ multiplex PCR; the TCRdb copy retains only in-frame clones and omits some. The sample yields about 110,000 clones, 85% to 95% seen once. The sequences come from unstimulated CD8+ T cells sorted from spleen or lymph node cells, collected before transplant. The receptors shown here come from a human donor who was the organ donor for an intestinal transplant.

The chain joins TRBV9 to TRBJ2-6; D gene unclear. Germline loops: CDR1 SGDLS, CDR2 YYNGEE. The V and J ends lost 2 bases and 0 bases respectively, with 6 bases between them. The CDR3 is made up of 15 amino acids. The CDR3 here is CASSVTPSGANVLTF. The CDR3 DNA reads as TGTGCCAGCAGCGTCACCCCCTCTGGGGCCAACGTCCTGACTTTC. Filled out from reference TRBV9 and TRBJ2-6, the complete variable domain reads DSGVTQTPKHLITATGQRVTLRCSPRSGDLSVYWYQQSLDQGLQFLIQYYNGEERAKGNILERFSAQQFPDLHSELNLSSLELGDSALYFCASSVTPSGANVLTFGAGSRLTVL.

The CDR3 nucleotides read TGTGCCAGTAGTATAGTATTTTTCCTGGCCCCATCAGATACGCAGTATTTT. Translating it yields CASSIVFFLAPSDTQYF. The chain uses TRBV19 and TRBJ2-3; D not certain. Germline V gene sequence: CDR1 LNHDA, CDR2 SQIVND (reference sequence). With 1 base removed from V and 4 bases from J, the gap between germline ends came to 18 bases. This CDR3 region has 17 residues. Variable domain in full (rest from reference TRBV19 and TRBJ2-3): DGGITQSPKYLFRKEGQNVTLSCEQNLNHDAMYWYRQDPGQGLRLIYYSQIVNDFQKGDIAEGYSVSREKKESFPLTVTSAQKNPTAFYLCASSIVFFLAPSDTQYFGPGTRLTVL.

The chain carries TRBV6-5 and TRBJ1-3, with D hard to call. Germline V gives CDR1 MNHEY, CDR2 SVGAGI. V lost 5 bases, J lost 4 bases, and 12 bases lay in between. This CDR3 contains 14 residues. CDR3: CASSDGGQGNTIYF. CDR3 bases: TGTGCCAGCAGTGATGGAGGGCAGGGAAACACCATATATTTT.

V usage is TRBV19 and J usage is TRBJ1-1; 7 bases match TRBD1. Per the germline V gene, CDR1 is LNHDA and CDR2 is SQIVND (reference sequence). The trim removed 3 bases at V and 4 bases at J, leaving 2 bases unmatched. This CDR3 has 13 amino acids. CDR3 sequence: CASSIQGGTEAFF. DNA of the CDR3: TGTGCCAGTAGTATTCAGGGGGGCACTGAAGCTTTCTTT.

The rearrangement links TRBV19 to TRBJ2-7; 7 nucleotides line up with TRBD1. The germline gives CDR1 LNHDA, CDR2 SQIVND (reference sequence). This CDR3 is 14 amino acids long. V was clipped by 3 bases and J by 0 bases; unmatched bases: 2. The CDR3 DNA is TGTGCCAGTAGTATCCGGGACAGCTCCTACGAGCAGTACTTC. Its protein is CASSIRDSSYEQYF.

V gene TRBV4-3 combines with J gene TRBJ2-7; 8 positions agree with TRBD1. There are 16 residues in the CDR3. Germline values: CDR1 LGHNA, CDR2 YSLEER. Trimming removed 1 base from V and 1 base from J; junction bases left unmatched: 6. CDR3 residues: CASSQAIGQGSYEQYF. The CDR3 coding sequence is TGCGCCAGCAGCCAAGCCATCGGACAGGGATCCTACGAGCAGTACTTC.

The rearrangement links TRBV9 to TRBJ1-5; maybe TRBD1 (5 bases). Germline-derived CDR1 and CDR2 are SGDLS and YYNGEE. The length of the CDR3 is 15 residues. The germline V and J ends were trimmed by 0 bases and 5 bases, with 12 bases remaining between them. The CDR3 spells CASSVGPGQHQPQHF. The CDR3 bases are TGTGCCAGCAGCGTAGGCCCAGGGCAACATCAGCCCCAGCATTTT.

J is TRBJ2-3 and V is TRBV30; TRBD2 matches 9 bases. The CDR3 has 19 residues. Germline lookup yields CDR1 GTSNPN and CDR2 SVGIG (reference sequence). With V trimmed by 2 bases and J by 2 bases, 17 bases remained unmatched. CDR3 sequence (DNA): TGTGCCTGGAGTTATCTGGGGACAGATCTAGCGGGAAACACAGATACGCAGTATTTT. Its protein is CAWSYLGTDLAGNTDTQYF.

V gene TRBV21-1 combines with J gene TRBJ2-1; the DNA was not compared with TRBD1, the D call given in the table. TRBV21-1 is tagged as a pseudogene. This CDR3 is 16 amino acids long. CDR3 sequence (DNA): TGTGCCAGCAGCAGGCCCCCCTCACAGGGTCGGAATGAGCAGTTCTTC. It specifies CASSRPPSQGRNEQFF.

The rearrangement joins TRBV28 to TRBJ2-7, with D uncertain. V shed 2 bases and J shed 2 bases, with 4 bases lying between them. The CDR3 length is 12 residues. The V gene's germline CDR1 is MDHEN and CDR2 SYDVKM. The DNA of the CDR3 is TGTGCCAGCAGTTTACAGGCCTACGAGCAGTACTTC. Translation: CASSLQAYEQYF.

V usage is TRBV15 and J usage is TRBJ2-7; TRBD1 matches 11 bases. The CDR3 has 18 amino acids. The J segment lost 3 bases and the V segment lost 0 bases, leaving 10 bases of the junction unmatched. Germline assignment: CDR1 LNHNV and CDR2 YYDKDF (reference sequence). In DNA, the CDR3 is TGTGCCACCAGCAGAGATTGGCAAGTTGGGACAGGGGGCTACGAGCAGTACTTC. It encodes CATSRDWQVGTGGYEQYF. Combining the CDR3 with reference TRBV15 and TRBJ2-7 gives the whole variable domain DAMVIQNPRYQVTQFGKPVTLSCSQTLNHNVMYWYQQKSSQAPKLLFHYYDKDFNNEADTPDNFQSRRPNTSFCFLDIRSPGLGDTAMYLCATSRDWQVGTGGYEQYFGPGTRLTVT.

The chain joins TRBV6-1 to TRBJ2-3; D possibly corresponds to TRBD1 (6 bases). Germline V lookup: CDR1 MNHNS, CDR2 SASEGT. CDR3 length equals 13 residues. V lost 6 bases and J lost 3, with 10 bases in between. The CDR3 DNA follows: TGTGCCAGCAGGGAACAGGGAACAGATACGCAGTATTTT. Amino acids: CASREQGTDTQYF.

V and J are TRBV9 and TRBJ2-3; 8 bases agree with TRBD2. V shed 0 bases, J shed 6 bases, and the junction held 3 bases outside the gene matches. The germline gives CDR1 SGDLS, CDR2 YYNGEE. CDR3 length equals 14 residues. CDR3 sequence (DNA): TGTGCCAGCAGCGTAGTTGGCGGGAGGGATACGCAGTATTTT. Amino acids: CASSVVGGRDTQYF.

The rearrangement joins TRBV11-2 to TRBJ1-1; 9 nucleotides line up with TRBD1. The germline V gene encodes CDR1 SGHAT and CDR2 FQNNGV. The CDR3 is 12 residues long. V shed 5 bases, J shed 7 bases, and the junction held 2 bases outside the gene matches. Here the CDR3 DNA reads TGTGCCAGCAGCGGGACAGGGTTTGAAGCTTTCTTT. Its translation is CASSGTGFEAFF.

The rearrangement links TRBV28 to TRBJ2-5; TRBD2 is a possible D gene (6 bases). V lost 2 bases and J 4 bases, leaving 17 bases between the germline ends. This CDR3 region has 16 residues. Germline V CDR1 and CDR2: MDHEN, SYDVKM. The CDR3 DNA reads TGTGCCAGCAGTTTACTCGGGGGTATGGTCGGAGAGACCCAGTACTTC. Protein: CASSLLGGMVGETQYF.

Comment on this clone: Additional DNA sequences in this sample encode the identical CDR3. The V and J genes are TRBV27 and TRBJ2-1; 11 bases map to TRBD2. Germline loops: CDR1 MNHEY, CDR2 SMNVEV (reference sequence). Trimming removed 2 bases from V and 5 bases from J; junction bases left unmatched: 2. This CDR3 contains 15 residues. DNA for the CDR3: TGTGCCAGCAGTTTAGGGACTAGCGGCCACAATGAGCAGTTCTTC. It translates to CASSLGTSGHNEQFF.

V usage is TRBV6-5 and J usage is TRBJ2-7; D is uncertain. Looked up from germline, CDR1 is MNHEY and CDR2 is SVGAGI. V dropped 5 bases and J dropped 1 base, with 12 bases sitting between them. The CDR3 runs 14 residues. CDR3 sequence: CASSVNAESYEQYF. The CDR3 DNA is TGTGCCAGCAGTGTAAACGCGGAATCCTACGAGCAGTACTTC.

The rearrangement uses TRBV11-2 and TRBJ2-7; D not resolved. The germline V and J ends were trimmed by 7 bases and 5 bases, with 12 bases remaining between them. Germline lookup yields CDR1 SGHAT and CDR2 FQNNGV. This CDR3 is 12 amino acids long. The CDR3 DNA reads as TGTGCCAGCATCTCCTGGACCGACGAGCAGTACTTC. The encoded protein is CASISWTDEQYF.

The chain recombines TRBV2 with TRBJ2-7; 11 bases fit TRBD1. Per the germline V gene, CDR1 is SNHLY and CDR2 is FYNNEI. V was pared by 6 bases and J by 6 bases, with 10 bases of the junction left unmatched. The CDR3 loop spans 15 amino acids. The CDR3 reads CASRGLGQGAPEQYF. The CDR3 nucleotides read TGTGCCAGCAGGGGTCTCGGACAGGGGGCTCCCGAGCAGTACTTC.

The J gene is TRBJ2-3, the V gene TRBV11-2; D not certain. Trimming left V 3 bases short and J 4 bases short, with 11 bases between. Germline V gene lookup returns CDR1 SGHAT and CDR2 FQNNGV. The CDR3 consists of 14 residues. The CDR3 loop is CASSFSPGPDTQYF. CDR3 sequence (DNA): TGTGCCAGCAGCTTCAGCCCGGGCCCAGATACGCAGTATTTT.

V usage is TRBV4-1 and J usage is TRBJ2-5, with unresolved D. CDR3 size: 15 residues. Germline V CDR1 and CDR2: MGHRA, YSYEKL. Deletions cut 2 bases from V and 0 bases from J, with 10 bases between. The CDR3 region has the DNA TGCGCCAGCAGCCAAAAGGGTTGGTACCAAGAGACCCAGTACTTC. Amino acids: CASSQKGWYQETQYF.

The V and J genes are TRBV9 and TRBJ2-7, with D hard to call. Germline-derived CDR1 and CDR2 are SGDLS and YYNGEE. Trimming stripped 0 bases from V and 0 bases from J, with 10 bases between. The CDR3 is 15 amino acids. CDR3 coding DNA: TGTGCCAGCAGCGTAGGTGGGCTTAGCTCCTACGAGCAGTACTTC. Protein: CASSVGGLSSYEQYF.

The V call is TRBV7-9, the J call TRBJ2-1; unclear D gene. There are 14 residues in the CDR3. CDR1 is SEHNR, CDR2 FQNEAQ, per germline (reference sequence). V dropped 2 bases and J dropped 6 bases, with 11 bases sitting between them. This CDR3 reads CASSLPLVPNEQFF. The CDR3 DNA is TGTGCCAGCAGCTTACCCCTAGTTCCCAATGAGCAGTTCTTC.

This rearrangement joins TRBV6-1 to TRBJ2-3; no firm D call. The ends were cut back, 2 bases at V and 0 bases at J, with 6 bases in the middle. The CDR3 extends over 14 amino acids. Germline V lookup: CDR1 MNHNS, CDR2 SASEGT. This chain's CDR3 is CASSEYDSTDTQYF. In DNA, the CDR3 is TGTGCCAGCAGTGAATATGACAGCACAGATACGCAGTATTTT.

In this sample, this clone turned up once. This sequence joins TRBV4-1 and TRBJ2-7; tentative D call: TRBD1 (6 bases). V lost 0 bases, J lost 3 bases, and 15 bases lay in between. This CDR3 spans 16 amino acids. The germline CDR1 and CDR2 sequences are MGHRA and YSYEKL. The DNA for the CDR3 is TGCGCCAGCAGCCAAGATTCAGGGGCGAACTTCTACGAGCAGTACTTC. Amino acids: CASSQDSGANFYEQYF.

This chain uses TRBV4-1 with TRBJ1-1; TRBD1 matches 9 bases. V shed 1 base, J shed 5 bases, and the junction held 2 bases outside the gene matches. CDR3 length equals 14 residues. Germline CDR1 reads MGHRA; CDR2 reads YSYEKL. Here the CDR3 reads CASSQAGTGTEAFF. CDR3 in DNA: TGCGCCAGCAGCCAAGCGGGGACAGGGACTGAAGCTTTCTTT.

The gene calls are TRBV29-1 and TRBJ2-1; D perhaps matches TRBD1 (6 bases). The CDR3 is made up of 14 amino acids. V lost 0 bases, J lost 7 bases, and 13 bases lay in between. From germline, CDR1 is SQVTM and CDR2 ANQGSEA. The CDR3 DNA is TGCAGCGTTGAAGATTATGGCCAGGGGAATGAGCAGTTCTTC. Amino acid sequence: CSVEDYGQGNEQFF.

The V and J genes are TRBV9 and TRBJ2-1; D unclear. Trimming took 0 bases from V and 0 from J, leaving 7 bases between them. The CDR3 length is 15 residues. Germline lookup yields CDR1 SGDLS and CDR2 YYNGEE. The CDR3 sequence: CASSVVAYSYNEQFF. As DNA, the CDR3 is TGTGCCAGCAGCGTAGTTGCGTACTCCTACAATGAGCAGTTCTTC.

The J gene is TRBJ2-7, the V gene TRBV4-1; D is unresolved. Trimming removed 0 bases from V and 2 bases from J, with 11 bases in between. CDR1 MGHRA and CDR2 YSYEKL come from the germline V gene. This CDR3 spans 15 amino acids. The CDR3 loop reads CASSQESQYTYEQYF. In nucleotides, the CDR3 is TGCGCCAGCAGCCAAGAGTCGCAGTATACCTACGAGCAGTACTTC.

V and J are TRBV6-5 and TRBJ2-1; tentatively, D is TRBD1 or TRBD2 (5 bases each). Germline-derived CDR1 and CDR2 are MNHEY and SVGAGI. The V and J ends lost 3 bases and 7 bases respectively, with 13 bases between them. The CDR3 totals 14 residues. This CDR3 reads CASSYTGTQNEQFF. The CDR3 DNA sequence: TGTGCCAGCAGTTATACCGGGACGCAAAATGAGCAGTTCTTC.

This chain connects TRBV29-1 to TRBJ2-3; D not certain. V was trimmed by 6 bases and J by 4 bases, leaving 23 bases between them. Germline loops: CDR1 SQVTM, CDR2 ANQGSEA. The CDR3 is 16 residues long. The CDR3 sequence is CSVDPRERLGADTQYF. CDR3 nucleotides: TGCAGCGTGGATCCGCGCGAGCGATTAGGCGCAGATACGCAGTATTTT.

This chain links TRBV4-2 with TRBJ1-1; tentative D call: TRBD1 (5 bases). Germline V CDR1 and CDR2: LGHNA, YNFKEQ. V was shortened by 0 bases and J by 3 bases, with 8 bases between the two germline ends. CDR3 length equals 14 residues. CDR3 nucleotide sequence: TGTGCCAGCAGCCAAGACAGGGCGGACACTGAAGCTTTCTTT. Translating gives CASSQDRADTEAFF.